The subject of this entry is one T cell receptor beta chain. Its cognate antigen is unknown. Sequencing was performed with immunoSEQ multiplex PCR; in TCRdb, only in-frame clones are kept and a portion is missing. Of 60,000 to 90,000 clones listed, about 86% are singletons. The data were taken from a study of OX40 agonist ivuxolimab in advanced cancers. Across the study: Patients were treated with ivuxolimab, an agonistic anti-OX40 (CD134) antibody. The dose-escalation cohort was about 87% male, with a mean age of around 60 years, ranging roughly 20 to 90. General observations from the study: The study observed clonal expansion of CD4+ and CD8+ blood T cells by week 6 at 0.1 to 3.0 mg/kg. CD8+ T cells showed, on average, more clonal expansion than CD4+ cells.

This CDR3 is built from 15 residues. Deletions cut 5 bases from V and 8 bases from J, with 19 bases between. The germline gives CDR1 LNHNV, CDR2 YYDKDF (reference sequence). The chain is built from TRBV15 and TRBJ1-5; D remains ambiguous. The sequences come from CD4+ or CD8+ T cells sorted from blood, collected in a trial of the OX40 agonist ivuxolimab. This clonotype originated in an adult with an advanced solid tumor such as melanoma, head and neck, liver or kidney cancer. The CDR3 sequence: CATSPPRGTVKPQHF. The DNA of the CDR3 is TGTGCCACCAGCCCGCCGCGGGGTACGGTTAAGCCCCAGCATTTT.